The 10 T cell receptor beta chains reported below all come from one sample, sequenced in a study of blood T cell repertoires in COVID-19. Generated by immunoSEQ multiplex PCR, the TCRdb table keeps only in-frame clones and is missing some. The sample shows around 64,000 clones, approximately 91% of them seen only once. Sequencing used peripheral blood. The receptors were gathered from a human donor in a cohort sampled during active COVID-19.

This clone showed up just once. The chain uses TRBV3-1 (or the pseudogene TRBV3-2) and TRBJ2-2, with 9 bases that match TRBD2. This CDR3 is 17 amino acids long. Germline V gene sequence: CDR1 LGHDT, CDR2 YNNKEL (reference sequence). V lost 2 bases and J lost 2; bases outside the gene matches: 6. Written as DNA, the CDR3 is TGTGCCAGCAGCCAAACGCCTAGCGGGACTAACACCGGGGAGCTGTTTTTT. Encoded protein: CASSQTPSGTNTGELFF.

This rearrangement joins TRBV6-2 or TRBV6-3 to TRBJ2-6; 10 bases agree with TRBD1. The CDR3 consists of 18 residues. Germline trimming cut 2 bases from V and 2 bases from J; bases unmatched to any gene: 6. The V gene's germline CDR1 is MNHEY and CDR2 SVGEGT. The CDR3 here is CASSYVRTGGTGANVLTF. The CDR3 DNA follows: TGTGCCAGCAGTTACGTTCGGACAGGGGGAACTGGGGCCAACGTCCTGACTTTC.

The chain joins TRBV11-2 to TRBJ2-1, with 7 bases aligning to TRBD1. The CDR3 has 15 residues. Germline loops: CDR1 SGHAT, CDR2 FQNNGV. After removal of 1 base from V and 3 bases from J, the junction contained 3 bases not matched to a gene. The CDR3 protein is CASSLGQGRYNEQFF. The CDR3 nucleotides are TGTGCCAGCAGCTTAGGACAGGGCCGCTACAATGAGCAGTTCTTC.

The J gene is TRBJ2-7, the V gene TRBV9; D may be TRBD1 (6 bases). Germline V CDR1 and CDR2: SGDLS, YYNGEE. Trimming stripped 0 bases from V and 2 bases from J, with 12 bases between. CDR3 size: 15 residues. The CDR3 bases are TGTGCCAGCAGCGTAGGGCCAGGGGTTGCCTACGAGCAGTACTTC. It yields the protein CASSVGPGVAYEQYF.

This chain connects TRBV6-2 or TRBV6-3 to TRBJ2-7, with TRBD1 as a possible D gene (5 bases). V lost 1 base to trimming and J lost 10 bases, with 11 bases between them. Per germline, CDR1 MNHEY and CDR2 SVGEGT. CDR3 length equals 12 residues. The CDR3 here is CASSYYRTQQYF. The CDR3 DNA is TGTGCCAGCAGTTACTACAGGACCCAACAGTACTTC.

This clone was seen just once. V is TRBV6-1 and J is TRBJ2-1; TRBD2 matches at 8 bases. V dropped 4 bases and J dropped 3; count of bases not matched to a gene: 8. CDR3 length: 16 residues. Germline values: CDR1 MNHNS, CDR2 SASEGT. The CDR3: CASSGGSGKDYNEQFF. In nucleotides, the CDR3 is TGTGCCAGCAGTGGCGGTAGCGGGAAGGACTACAATGAGCAGTTCTTC.

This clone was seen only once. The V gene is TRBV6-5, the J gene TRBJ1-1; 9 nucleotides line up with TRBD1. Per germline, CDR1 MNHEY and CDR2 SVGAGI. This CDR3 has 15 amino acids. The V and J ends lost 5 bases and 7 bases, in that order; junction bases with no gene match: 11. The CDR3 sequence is CASSPPGQGLGEAFF. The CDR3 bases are TGTGCCAGCAGTCCCCCGGGACAGGGTCTGGGTGAAGCTTTCTTT.

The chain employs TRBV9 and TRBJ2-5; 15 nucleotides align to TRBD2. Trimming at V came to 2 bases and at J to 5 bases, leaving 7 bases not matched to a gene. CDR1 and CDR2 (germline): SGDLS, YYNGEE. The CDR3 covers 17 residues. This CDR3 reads CASSVGTSGRNQETQYF. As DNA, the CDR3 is TGTGCCAGCAGCGTTGGGACTAGCGGGAGGAATCAGGAGACCCAGTACTTC.

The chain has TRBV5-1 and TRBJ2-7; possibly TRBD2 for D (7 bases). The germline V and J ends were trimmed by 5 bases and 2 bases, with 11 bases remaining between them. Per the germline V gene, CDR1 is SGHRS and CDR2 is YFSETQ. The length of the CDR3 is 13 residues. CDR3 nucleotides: TGCGCCAGCAGAGGCGGGGGCACCTACGAGCAGTACTTC. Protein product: CASRGGGTYEQYF.

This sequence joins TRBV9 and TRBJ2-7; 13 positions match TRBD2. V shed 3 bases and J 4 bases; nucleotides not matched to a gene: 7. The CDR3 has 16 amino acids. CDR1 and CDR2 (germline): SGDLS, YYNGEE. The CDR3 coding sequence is TGTGCCAGCAGCGCCGGGGGGACTAGCGGGATATACGAGCAGTACTTC. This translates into CASSAGGTSGIYEQYF.